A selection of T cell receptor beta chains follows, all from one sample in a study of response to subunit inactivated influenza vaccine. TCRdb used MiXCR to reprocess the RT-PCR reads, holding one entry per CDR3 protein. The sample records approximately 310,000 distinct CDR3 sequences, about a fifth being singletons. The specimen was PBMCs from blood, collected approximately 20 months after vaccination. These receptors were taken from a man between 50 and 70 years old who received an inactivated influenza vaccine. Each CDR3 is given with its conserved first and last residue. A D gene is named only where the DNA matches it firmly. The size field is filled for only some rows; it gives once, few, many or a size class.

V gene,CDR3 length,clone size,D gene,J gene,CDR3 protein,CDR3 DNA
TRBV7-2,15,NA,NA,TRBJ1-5,CASSLEGTRNQPQHF,TGTGCCAGCAGCTTAGAGGGGACGCGCAATCAGCCCCAGCATTTT
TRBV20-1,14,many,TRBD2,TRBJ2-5,CSAPGAGDRETQYF,TGCAGTGCGCCCGGGGCGGGAGATAGGGAGACCCAGTACTTC
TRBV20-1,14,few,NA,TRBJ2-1,CSARRRGPSTEQFF,TGCAGTGCTAGGCGGCGGGGGCCTTCGACTGAGCAGTTCTTC
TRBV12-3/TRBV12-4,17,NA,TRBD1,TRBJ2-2,CASTSDRGSANTGELFF,TGTGCCAGCACCTCGGACAGGGGCTCAGCGAACACCGGGGAGCTGTTTTTT
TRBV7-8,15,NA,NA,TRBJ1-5,CASSPRTVSNQPQHF,TGTGCCAGCAGCCCCCGGACAGTTAGCAATCAGCCCCAGCATTTT
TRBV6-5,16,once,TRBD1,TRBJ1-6,CASSSLDRAYNSPLHF,TGTGCCAGCAGTTCTTTGGACAGGGCCTATAATTCACCCCTCCACTTT
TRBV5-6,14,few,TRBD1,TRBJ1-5,CASSPGQGREPQHF,TGTGCCAGCAGCCCGGGACAGGGAAGGGAGCCCCAGCATTTT
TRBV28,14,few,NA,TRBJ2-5,CASSLGTFQETQYF,TGTGCCAGCAGTTTGGGGACATTCCAAGAGACCCAGTACTTC
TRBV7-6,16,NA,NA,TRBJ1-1,CASSANAGLMNTEAFF,TGTGCCAGCAGCGCCAATGCGGGACTTATGAACACTGAAGCTTTCTTT
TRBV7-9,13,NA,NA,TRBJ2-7,CASSQSGFYEQYF,TGTGCCAGCAGCCAAAGCGGATTCTACGAGCAGTACTTC
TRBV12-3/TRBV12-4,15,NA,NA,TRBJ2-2,CASSPLQGTHGELFF,TGTGCCAGCAGCCCACTACAGGGAACACACGGGGAGCTGTTTTTT
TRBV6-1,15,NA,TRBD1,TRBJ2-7,CASRQTGQSSYEQYF,TGTGCCAGCAGACAAACGGGACAGAGCTCCTACGAGCAGTACTTC
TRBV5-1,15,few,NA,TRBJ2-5,CASSGGGGRQETQYF,TGCGCCAGCAGCGGTGGTGGGGGAAGGCAAGAGACCCAGTACTTC
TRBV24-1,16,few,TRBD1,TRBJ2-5,CATSESGGRGQETQYF,TGTGCCACCAGTGAATCAGGGGGAAGGGGCCAAGAGACCCAGTACTTC
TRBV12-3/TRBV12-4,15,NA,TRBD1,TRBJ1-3,CASSPATGAGNTIYF,TGTGCCAGCAGTCCAGCGACAGGGGCAGGAAACACCATATATTTT
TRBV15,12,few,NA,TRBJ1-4,CATTTDNEKLFF,TGTGCCACCACTACGGACAATGAAAAACTGTTTTTT
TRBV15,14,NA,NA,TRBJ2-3,CATSRDRGLDTQYF,TGTGCCACCAGCAGAGATAGAGGACTAGATACGCAGTATTTT
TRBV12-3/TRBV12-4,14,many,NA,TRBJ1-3,CATRPVSSGNTIYF,TGTGCCACCCGCCCCGTAAGCTCTGGAAACACCATATATTTT
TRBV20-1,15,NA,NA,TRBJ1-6,CSAAGSFSYNSPLHF,TGCAGTGCTGCGGGGTCGTTCTCCTATAATTCACCCCTCCACTTT
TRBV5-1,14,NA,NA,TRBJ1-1,CASRMGRSDTEAFF,TGCGCCAGCAGAATGGGGCGCAGCGACACTGAAGCTTTCTTT
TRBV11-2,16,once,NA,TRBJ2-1,CASSLGWGVSYNEQFF,TGTGCCAGCAGCTTAGGATGGGGGGTCTCCTACAATGAGCAGTTCTTC
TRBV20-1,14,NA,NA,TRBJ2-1,CSASRSSLYNEQFF,TGCAGTGCTAGTCGCTCCAGCCTCTACAATGAGCAGTTCTTC
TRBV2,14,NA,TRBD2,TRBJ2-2,CASTIQRDYGELFF,TGTGCCAGCACTATTCAGCGGGACTACGGGGAGCTGTTTTTT
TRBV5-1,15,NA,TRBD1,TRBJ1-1,CASSTNRGANTEAFF,TGCGCCAGCAGCACAAACAGGGGAGCGAACACTGAAGCTTTCTTT
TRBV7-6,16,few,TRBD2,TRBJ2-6,CASSKSGASGANVLTF,TGTGCCAGCAGCAAAAGCGGGGCTTCTGGGGCCAACGTCCTGACTTTC
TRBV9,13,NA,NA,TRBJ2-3,CASSPSFTDTQYF,TGTGCCAGCAGCCCCTCCTTCACAGATACGCAGTATTTT
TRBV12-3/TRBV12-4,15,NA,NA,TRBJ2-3,CASRVAVPNTDTQYF,TGTGCCAGCAGAGTAGCGGTGCCAAACACAGATACGCAGTATTTT
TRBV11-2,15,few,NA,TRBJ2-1,CASSLVGPLYNEQFF,TGTGCCAGCAGCTTAGTGGGCCCGCTCTACAATGAGCAGTTCTTC
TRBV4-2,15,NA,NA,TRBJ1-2,CASSHGQSLNYGYTF,TGTGCCAGCAGCCACGGACAGAGCCTTAACTATGGCTACACCTTC
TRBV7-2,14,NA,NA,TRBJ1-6,CASGRDNHNSPLHF,TGTGCCAGCGGCCGGGACAACCATAATTCACCCCTCCACTTT
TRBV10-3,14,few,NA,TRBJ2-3,CAARSGRSGDTQYF,TGTGCCGCCAGAAGCGGACGATCCGGAGATACGCAGTATTTT
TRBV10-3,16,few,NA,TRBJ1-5,CAISRTGPNSNQPQHF,TGTGCCATCAGTCGTACAGGCCCGAATAGCAATCAGCCCCAGCATTTT
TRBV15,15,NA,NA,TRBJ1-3,CATSPRQGTLNTIYF,TGTGCCACCAGCCCTCGTCAGGGTACTTTAAACACCATATATTTT
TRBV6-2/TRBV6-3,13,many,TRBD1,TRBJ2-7,CASTGDRGYEQYF,TGTGCCAGCACCGGGGACAGAGGGTACGAGCAGTACTTC
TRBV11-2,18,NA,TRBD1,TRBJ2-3,CASSLDPPRDRVADTQYF,TGTGCCAGCAGCTTAGATCCACCCCGGGACAGGGTTGCAGATACGCAGTATTTT
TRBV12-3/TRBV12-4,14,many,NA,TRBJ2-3,CASRMGFSTDTQYF,TGTGCCAGCAGAATGGGATTTAGCACAGATACGCAGTATTTT
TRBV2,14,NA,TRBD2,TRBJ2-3,CASTLAGLTDTQYF,TGTGCCAGCACGCTAGCGGGCCTCACAGATACGCAGTATTTT
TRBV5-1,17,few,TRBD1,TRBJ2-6,CASSLGQGSSGANVLTF,TGCGCCAGCAGCTTGGGACAGGGGAGCTCTGGGGCCAACGTCCTGACTTTC
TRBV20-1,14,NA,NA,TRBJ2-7,CSAGDRDGTYEQYF,TGCAGTGCTGGTGACCGGGACGGAACCTACGAGCAGTACTTC
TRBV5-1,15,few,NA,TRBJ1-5,CASSLAGVWDQPQHF,TGCGCCAGCAGCTTGGCGGGGGTATGGGATCAGCCCCAGCATTTT
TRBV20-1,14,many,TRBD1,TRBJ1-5,CSARVAGGSQPQHF,TGCAGTGCTAGGGTGGCAGGGGGAAGTCAGCCCCAGCATTTT
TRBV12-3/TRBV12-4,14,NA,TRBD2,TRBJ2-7,CASSPRGGVYEQYF,TGTGCCAGCAGTCCCCGGGGAGGGGTCTACGAGCAGTACTTC
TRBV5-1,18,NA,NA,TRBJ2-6,CASSLLRTTSSGANVLTF,TGCGCCAGCAGCTTGCTACGGACAACCAGCTCTGGGGCCAACGTCCTGACTTTC
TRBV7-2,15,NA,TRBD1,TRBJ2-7,CASSRDRSSSGEQYF,TGTGCCAGCAGTCGGGACAGATCTAGTTCGGGGGAGCAGTACTTC
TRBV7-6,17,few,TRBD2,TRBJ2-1,CASSLISGLAEHNEQFF,TGTGCCAGCAGCCTAATCTCAGGACTAGCGGAGCACAATGAGCAGTTCTTC
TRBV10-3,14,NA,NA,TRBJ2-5,CAISEWSGQETQYF,TGTGCCATCAGTGAGTGGTCAGGCCAAGAGACCCAGTACTTC
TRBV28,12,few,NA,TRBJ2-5,CATSGGLETQYF,TGTGCCACCTCAGGGGGGTTAGAGACCCAGTACTTC
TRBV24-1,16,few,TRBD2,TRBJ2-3,CATSDLGTSGGYAQYF,TGTGCCACCAGTGACCTTGGGACTAGCGGGGGGTACGCGCAGTATTTT